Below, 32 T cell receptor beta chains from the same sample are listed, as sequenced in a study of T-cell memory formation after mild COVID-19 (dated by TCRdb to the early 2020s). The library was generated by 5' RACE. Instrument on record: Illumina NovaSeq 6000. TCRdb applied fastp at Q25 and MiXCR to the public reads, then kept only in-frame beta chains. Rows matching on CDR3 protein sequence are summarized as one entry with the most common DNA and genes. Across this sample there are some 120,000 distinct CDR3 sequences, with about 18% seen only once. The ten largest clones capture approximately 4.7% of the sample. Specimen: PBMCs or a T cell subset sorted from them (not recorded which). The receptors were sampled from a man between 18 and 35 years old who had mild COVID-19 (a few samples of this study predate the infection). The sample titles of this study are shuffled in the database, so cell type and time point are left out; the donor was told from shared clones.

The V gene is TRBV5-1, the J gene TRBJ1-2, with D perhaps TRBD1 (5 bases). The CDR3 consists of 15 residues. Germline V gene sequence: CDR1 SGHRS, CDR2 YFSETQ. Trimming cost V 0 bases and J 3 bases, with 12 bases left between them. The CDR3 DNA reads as TGCGCCAGCAGCTTGGTCCAGGGAAAGGACTATGGCTACACCTTC. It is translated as CASSLVQGKDYGYTF.

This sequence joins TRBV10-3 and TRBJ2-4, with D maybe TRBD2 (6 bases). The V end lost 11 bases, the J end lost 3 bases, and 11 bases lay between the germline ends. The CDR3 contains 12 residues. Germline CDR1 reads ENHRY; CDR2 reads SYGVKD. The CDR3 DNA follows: TGTGCCGCGTCGGGGGACAAAAACATTCAGTACTTC. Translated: CAASGDKNIQYF.

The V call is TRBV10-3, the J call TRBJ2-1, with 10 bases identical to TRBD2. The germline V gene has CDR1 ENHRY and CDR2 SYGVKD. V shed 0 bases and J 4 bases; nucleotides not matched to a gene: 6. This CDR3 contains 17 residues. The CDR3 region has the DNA TGTGCCATCAGTGAGTCGCCTAGCGGGGGCGCTTACAATGAGCAGTTCTTC. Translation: CAISESPSGGAYNEQFF.

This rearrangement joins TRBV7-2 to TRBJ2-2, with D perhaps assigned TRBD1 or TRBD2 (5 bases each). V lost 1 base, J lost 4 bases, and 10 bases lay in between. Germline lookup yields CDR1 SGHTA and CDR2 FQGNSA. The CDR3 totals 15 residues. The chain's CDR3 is CASSLGPGLTGELFF. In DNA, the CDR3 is TGTGCCAGCAGCTTAGGGCCGGGGCTCACCGGGGAGCTGTTTTTT.

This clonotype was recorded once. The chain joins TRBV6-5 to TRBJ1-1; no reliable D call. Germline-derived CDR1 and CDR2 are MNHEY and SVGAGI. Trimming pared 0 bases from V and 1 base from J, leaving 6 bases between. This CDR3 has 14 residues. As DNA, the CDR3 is TGTGCCAGCAGTTACTCACGGGAGAACACTGAAGCTTTCTTT. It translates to CASSYSRENTEAFF.

DNA of the CDR3: TGTGCCAGCAGCCCCGGACACATTTATAGCAATCAGCCCCAGCATTTT. Protein product: CASSPGHIYSNQPQHF. The V call is TRBV6-5, the J call TRBJ1-5; possibly TRBD1 for D (5 bases). Trimming took 6 bases from V and 0 from J, leaving 15 bases between them. CDR1 is MNHEY and CDR2 is SVGAGI in the germline V gene. The CDR3 spans 16 residues.

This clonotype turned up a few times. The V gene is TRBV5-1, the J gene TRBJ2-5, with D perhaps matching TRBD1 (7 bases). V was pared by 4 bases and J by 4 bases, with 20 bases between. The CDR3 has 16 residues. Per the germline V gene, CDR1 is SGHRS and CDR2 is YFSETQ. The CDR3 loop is CASSGGMQGGTETQYF. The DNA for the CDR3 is TGCGCCAGCAGCGGCGGGATGCAGGGGGGTACAGAGACCCAGTACTTC.

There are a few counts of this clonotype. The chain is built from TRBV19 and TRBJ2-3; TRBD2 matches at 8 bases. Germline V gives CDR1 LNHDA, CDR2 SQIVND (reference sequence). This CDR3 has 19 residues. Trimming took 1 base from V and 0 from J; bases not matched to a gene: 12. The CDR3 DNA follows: TGTGCCAGTAGTATAGCGGGGGGGTCCCCGACGAGTAGCACAGATACGCAGTATTTT. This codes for CASSIAGGSPTSSTDTQYF.

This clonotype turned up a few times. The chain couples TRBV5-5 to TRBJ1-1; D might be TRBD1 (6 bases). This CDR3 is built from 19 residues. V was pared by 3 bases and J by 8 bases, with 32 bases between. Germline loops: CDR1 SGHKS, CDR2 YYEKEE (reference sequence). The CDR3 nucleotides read TGTGCCAGCAGCTCTGCCTTTGGACAGCTGAGCTTAAGCGATGTGGAAGCTTTCTTT. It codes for CASSSAFGQLSLSDVEAFF.

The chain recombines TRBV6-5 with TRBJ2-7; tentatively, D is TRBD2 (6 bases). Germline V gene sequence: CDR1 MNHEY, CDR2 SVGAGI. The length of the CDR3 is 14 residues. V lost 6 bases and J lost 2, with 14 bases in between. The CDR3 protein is CASRRGPGAYEQYV. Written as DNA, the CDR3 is TGTGCCAGCAGGCGGGGACCCGGGGCCTACGAGCAGTACGTC.

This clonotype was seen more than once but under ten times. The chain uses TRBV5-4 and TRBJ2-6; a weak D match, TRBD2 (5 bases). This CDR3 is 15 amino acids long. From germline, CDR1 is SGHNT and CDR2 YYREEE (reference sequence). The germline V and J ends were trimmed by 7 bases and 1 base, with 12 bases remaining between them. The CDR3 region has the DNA TGTGCCAGCCACCCCCCGGGATCTGGGGCCAACGTCCTGACTTTC. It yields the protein CASHPPGSGANVLTF.

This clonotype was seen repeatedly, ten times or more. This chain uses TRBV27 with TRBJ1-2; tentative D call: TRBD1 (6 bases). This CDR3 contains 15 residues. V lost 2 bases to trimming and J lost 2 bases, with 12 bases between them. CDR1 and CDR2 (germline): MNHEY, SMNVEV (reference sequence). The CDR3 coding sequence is TGTGCCAGCAGTTTAGCAGCAGGGGCCAACTATGGCTACACCTTC. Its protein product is CASSLAAGANYGYTF.

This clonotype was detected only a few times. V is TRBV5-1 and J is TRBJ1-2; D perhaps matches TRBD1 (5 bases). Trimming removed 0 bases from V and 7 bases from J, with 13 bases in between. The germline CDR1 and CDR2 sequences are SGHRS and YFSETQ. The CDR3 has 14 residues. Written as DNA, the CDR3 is TGCGCCAGCAGCTTGGGGGACGGGTCCTCTGGCTACACCTTC. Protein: CASSLGDGSSGYTF.

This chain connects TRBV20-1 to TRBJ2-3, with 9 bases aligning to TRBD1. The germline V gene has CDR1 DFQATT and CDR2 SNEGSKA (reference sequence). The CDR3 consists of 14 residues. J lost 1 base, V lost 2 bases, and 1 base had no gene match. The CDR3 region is CSARRDRGTDTQYF. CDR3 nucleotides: TGCAGTGCTAGAAGGGACAGGGGCACAGATACGCAGTATTTT.

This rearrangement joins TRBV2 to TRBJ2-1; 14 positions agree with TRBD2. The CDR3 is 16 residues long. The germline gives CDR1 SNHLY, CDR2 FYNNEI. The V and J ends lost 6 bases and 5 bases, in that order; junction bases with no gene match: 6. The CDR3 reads CASRGLAGGRNNEQFF. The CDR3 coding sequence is TGTGCCAGCAGAGGACTAGCGGGGGGCCGGAACAATGAGCAGTTCTTC.

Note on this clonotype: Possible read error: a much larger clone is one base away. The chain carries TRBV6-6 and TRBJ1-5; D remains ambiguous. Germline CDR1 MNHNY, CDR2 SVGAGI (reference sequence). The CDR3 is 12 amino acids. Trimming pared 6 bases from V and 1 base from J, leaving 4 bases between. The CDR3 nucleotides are TGTGCCAGCAGGGACAGCAATCAGCCCCAGCATTTT. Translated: CASRDSNQPQHF.

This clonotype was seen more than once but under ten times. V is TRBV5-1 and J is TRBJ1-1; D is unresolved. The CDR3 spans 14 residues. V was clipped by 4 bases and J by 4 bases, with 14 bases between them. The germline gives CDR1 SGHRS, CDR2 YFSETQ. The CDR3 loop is CASSPQPLGTEAFF. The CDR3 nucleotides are TGCGCCAGCAGCCCACAGCCTCTGGGCACTGAAGCTTTCTTT.

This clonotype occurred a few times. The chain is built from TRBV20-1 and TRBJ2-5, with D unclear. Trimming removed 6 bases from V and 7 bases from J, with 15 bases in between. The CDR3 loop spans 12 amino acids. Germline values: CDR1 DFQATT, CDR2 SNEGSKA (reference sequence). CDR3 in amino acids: CSAYSPPGTQYF. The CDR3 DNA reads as TGCAGTGCATACAGCCCCCCTGGGACCCAGTACTTC.

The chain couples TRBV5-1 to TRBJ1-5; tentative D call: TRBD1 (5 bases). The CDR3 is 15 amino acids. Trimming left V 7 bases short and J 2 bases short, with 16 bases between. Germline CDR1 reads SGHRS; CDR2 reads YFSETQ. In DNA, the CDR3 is TGCGCCAGCTCTCTGGGGGAATCCGGCAATCAGCCCCAGCATTTT. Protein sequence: CASSLGESGNQPQHF.

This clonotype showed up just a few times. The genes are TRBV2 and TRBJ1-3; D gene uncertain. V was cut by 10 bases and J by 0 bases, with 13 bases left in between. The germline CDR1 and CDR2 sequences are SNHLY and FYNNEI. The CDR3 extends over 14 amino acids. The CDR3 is CATSEGSSGNTIYF. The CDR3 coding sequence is TGTGCCACCTCAGAGGGAAGCTCTGGAAACACCATATATTTT.

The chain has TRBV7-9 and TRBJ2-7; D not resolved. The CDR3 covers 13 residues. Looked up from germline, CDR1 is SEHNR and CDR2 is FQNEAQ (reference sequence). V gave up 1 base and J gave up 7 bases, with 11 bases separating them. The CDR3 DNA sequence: TGTGCCAGCAGCTTAGACAGCCCTACGGAGCAGTACGTC. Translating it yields CASSLDSPTEQYV.

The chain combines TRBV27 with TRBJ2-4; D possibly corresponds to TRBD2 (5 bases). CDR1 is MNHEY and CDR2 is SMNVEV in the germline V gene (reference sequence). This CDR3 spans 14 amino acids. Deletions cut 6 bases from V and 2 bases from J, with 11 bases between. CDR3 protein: CASRPSGTKNIQYF. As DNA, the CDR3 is TGTGCCAGCAGGCCCTCGGGAACCAAAAACATTCAGTACTTC.

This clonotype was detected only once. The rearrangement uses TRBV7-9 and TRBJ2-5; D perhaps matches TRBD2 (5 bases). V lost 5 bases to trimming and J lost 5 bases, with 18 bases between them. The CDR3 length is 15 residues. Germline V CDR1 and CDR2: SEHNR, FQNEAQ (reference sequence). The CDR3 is CASSPEFNSGETQYF. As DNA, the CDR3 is TGTGCCAGCAGCCCCGAGTTCAATTCGGGGGAGACCCAGTACTTC.

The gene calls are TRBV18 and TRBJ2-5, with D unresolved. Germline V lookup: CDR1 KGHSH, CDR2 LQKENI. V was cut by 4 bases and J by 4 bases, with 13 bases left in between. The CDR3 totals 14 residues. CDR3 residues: CASSLGFLGETQYF. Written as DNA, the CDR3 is TGTGCCAGCTCACTGGGATTCTTGGGAGAGACCCAGTACTTC. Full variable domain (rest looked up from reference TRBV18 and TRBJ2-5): NAGVMQNPRHLVRRRGQEARLRCSPMKGHSHVYWYRQLPEEGLKFMVYLQKENIIDESGMPKERFSAEFPKEGPSILRIQQVVRGDSAAYFCASSLGFLGETQYFGPGTRLLVL.

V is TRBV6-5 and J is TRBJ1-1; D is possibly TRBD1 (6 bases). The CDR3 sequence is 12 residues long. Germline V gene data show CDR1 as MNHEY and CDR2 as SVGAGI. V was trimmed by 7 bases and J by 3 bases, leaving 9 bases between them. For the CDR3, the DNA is TGTGCCAGCAAAACAGGGTACACTGAAGCTTTCTTT. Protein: CASKTGYTEAFF.

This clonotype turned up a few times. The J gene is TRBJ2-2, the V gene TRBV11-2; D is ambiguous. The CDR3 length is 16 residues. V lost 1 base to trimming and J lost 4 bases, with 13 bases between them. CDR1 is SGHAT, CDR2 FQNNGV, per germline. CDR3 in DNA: TGTGCCAGCAGCTTAGGTTTTTCGTGGAGCACCGGGGAGCTGTTTTTT. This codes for CASSLGFSWSTGELFF.

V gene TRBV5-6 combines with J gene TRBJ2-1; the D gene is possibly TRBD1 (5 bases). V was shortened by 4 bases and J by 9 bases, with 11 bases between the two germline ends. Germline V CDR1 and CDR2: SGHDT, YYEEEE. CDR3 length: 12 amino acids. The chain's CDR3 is CASSRTNGEQFF. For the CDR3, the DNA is TGTGCCAGCAGCCGGACAAACGGTGAGCAGTTCTTC.

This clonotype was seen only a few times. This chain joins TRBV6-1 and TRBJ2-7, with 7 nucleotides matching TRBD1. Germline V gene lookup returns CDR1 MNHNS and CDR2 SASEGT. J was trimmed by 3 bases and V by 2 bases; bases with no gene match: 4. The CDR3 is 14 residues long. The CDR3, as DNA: TGTGCCAGCAGTGAATGGAACAGGGGCTACGAGCAGTACGTC. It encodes CASSEWNRGYEQYV.

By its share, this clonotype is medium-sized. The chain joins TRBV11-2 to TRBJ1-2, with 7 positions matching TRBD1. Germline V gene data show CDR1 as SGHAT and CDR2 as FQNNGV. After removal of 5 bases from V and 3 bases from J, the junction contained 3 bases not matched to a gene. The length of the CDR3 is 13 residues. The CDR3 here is CASSPGQDYGYTF. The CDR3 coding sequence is TGTGCCAGCAGCCCTGGACAGGACTATGGCTACACCTTC.

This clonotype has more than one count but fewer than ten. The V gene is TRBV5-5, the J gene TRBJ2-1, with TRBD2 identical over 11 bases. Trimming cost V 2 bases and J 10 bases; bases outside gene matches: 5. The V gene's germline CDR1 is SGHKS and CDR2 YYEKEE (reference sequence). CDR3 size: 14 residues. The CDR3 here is CASSLLAGEFEQFF. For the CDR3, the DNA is TGTGCCAGCAGCTTACTAGCGGGGGAATTCGAGCAGTTCTTC.

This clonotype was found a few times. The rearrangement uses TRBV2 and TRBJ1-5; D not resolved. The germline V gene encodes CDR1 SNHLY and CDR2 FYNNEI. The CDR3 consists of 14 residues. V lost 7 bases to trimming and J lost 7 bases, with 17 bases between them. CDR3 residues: CASTITAAQQPQHF. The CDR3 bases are TGTGCCAGCACCATAACGGCCGCACAACAGCCCCAGCATTTT.

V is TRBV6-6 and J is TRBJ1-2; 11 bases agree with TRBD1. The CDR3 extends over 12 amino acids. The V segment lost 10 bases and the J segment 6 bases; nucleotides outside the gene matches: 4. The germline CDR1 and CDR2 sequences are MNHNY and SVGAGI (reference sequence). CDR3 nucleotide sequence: TGTGCCACCGGACAGGGGGCGCATGGCTACACCTTC. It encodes CATGQGAHGYTF.